This is a list of T cell receptor beta chains from one sample in a study of blood T cell repertoires in COVID-19. Clones were sequenced by immunoSEQ multiplex PCR, and TCRdb holds only the in-frame ones, with some missing. The sample lists 100,000 to 150,000 clones; 70% to 85% were seen once. Sequenced material: peripheral blood. The receptors were gathered from a man in his fifties with acute or convalescent COVID-19. The CDR3 runs from the conserved cysteine through the conserved F or W.

>14|TRBJ1-4|TRBV29-1
CSVETGQANEKLFF
>14|TRBJ1-4|TRBV5-1
CASSTPKAEEKLFF
>16|TRBJ1-1|TRBV6-5
CASSYLWGGQGTEAFF
>17|TRBJ1-5|TRBV19
CASSPRAPFEGNQPQHF
>15|TRBJ1-5|TRBV19
CASSGSLGSNQPQHF
>13|TRBJ2-7|TRBV24-1
CATSDSTAYEQYF
>13|TRBJ2-5|TRBV7-9
CASSFVGGETQYF
>14|TRBJ2-5|TRBV29-1
CSVDGPSGQETQYF
>18|TRBJ2-2|TRBV18
CASSTPSGSPLNTGELFF
>12|TRBJ1-1|TRBV5-1
CASSLGATEAFF
>16|TRBJ2-3|TRBV5-1
CASSLLLAGGRDTQYF
>18|TRBJ1-6|TRBV18
CASSPNTGSGVGNSPLHF
>18|TRBJ1-4|TRBV11-2
CASSPGTILFPTNEKLFF
>14|TRBJ1-2|TRBV7-9
CAHTTPESLYGYTF
>12|TRBJ1-1|TRBV7-9
CASSLEDSEAFF
>14|TRBJ1-1|TRBV9
CASSAGQLNTEAFF
>12|TRBJ1-4|TRBV7-9
CASSLEGEKLFF
>13|TRBJ1-2|TRBV11-2
CASSEAGSWGYTF